This is a list of T cell receptor beta chains from one sample in a study of CD8 T cells in Susac syndrome. TCRdb called the immunoSEQ multiplex PCR reads again in MiXCR, with one record for every CDR3 protein. The sample includes under 200,000 distinct CDR3 sequences, 80% to 95% seen only once; the top ten take around 0.1%. Sample: CD4+ T cells from PBMCs. The receptor source for this set is a human donor in good health. Both conserved end residues are part of each CDR3. D genes are given only for firm matches.

J: TRBJ1-2; D: -; V: TRBV30; DNA: TGTGCCTGGAGTGTACAGGGCCTCCGGGGCTACACCTTC; CDR3: CAWSVQGLRGYTF
J: TRBJ2-5; D: -; V: TRBV7-6; DNA: TGTGCCAGCAGCTTAGGGTCTTCAAGGTCCGGAGAGACCCAGTACTTC; CDR3: CASSLGSSRSGETQYF
J: TRBJ1-1; D: -; V: TRBV6-5; DNA: TGTGCCAGCAGTTACGCAACAGGGTTCACTGAAGCTTTCTTT; CDR3: CASSYATGFTEAFF
J: TRBJ2-4; D: TRBD2; V: TRBV20-1; DNA: TGCAGTGCTAGAGGACCCGGGACTAGCGGCTTCGCGGCCAAAAACATTCAGTACTTC; CDR3: CSARGPGTSGFAAKNIQYF
J: TRBJ1-6; D: -; V: TRBV7-2; DNA: TGTGCCAGCAGCTTGGTAGGGTCTAATTCACCCCTCCACTTT; CDR3: CASSLVGSNSPLHF
J: TRBJ2-1; D: -; V: TRBV20-1; DNA: TGCAGTGCCCACCCCCAAGGCTCCTACAATGAGCAGTTCTTC; CDR3: CSAHPQGSYNEQFF
J: TRBJ2-1; D: -; V: TRBV14; DNA: TGTGCCAGCAGCCGCCTCCCGGGACAATCATACAATGAGCAGTTCTTC; CDR3: CASSRLPGQSYNEQFF
J: TRBJ2-5; D: -; V: TRBV24-1; DNA: TGTGCCACCAGTGACCCCGGGACGGGGGAGACCCAGTACTTC; CDR3: CATSDPGTGETQYF
J: TRBJ1-1; D: TRBD1; V: TRBV14; DNA: TGTGCCAGCAGCCAAGATGGGACAGGGGGCATATCAGCTTTCTTT; CDR3: CASSQDGTGGISAFF
J: TRBJ2-2; D: TRBD1; V: TRBV28; DNA: TGTGCCAGCAGTTTAGGACAGGGATCGCTCACCGGGGAGCTGTTTTTT; CDR3: CASSLGQGSLTGELFF
J: TRBJ2-3; D: -; V: TRBV10-3; DNA: TGTGCCATCAGTGAATCAGGGGGCACAGATACGCAGTATTTT; CDR3: CAISESGGTDTQYF
J: TRBJ1-6; D: TRBD1; V: TRBV29-1; DNA: TGCAGCGTTTGGACAGGGGCGGATAATTCACCCCTCCACTTT; CDR3: CSVWTGADNSPLHF
J: TRBJ1-1; D: -; V: TRBV29-1; DNA: TGCAGCGTTGAAAGGACGGTGAACACTGAAGCTTTCTTT; CDR3: CSVERTVNTEAFF
J: TRBJ2-2; D: -; V: TRBV28; DNA: TGTGCCAGCGTCCGTGGACTCCAGGTGTGGCACACCGGGGAGCTGTTTTTT; CDR3: CASVRGLQVWHTGELFF
J: TRBJ2-2; D: -; V: TRBV7-2; DNA: TGTGCCAGCAGCTTTCGGCCGAAGGACACCGGGGAGCTGTTTTTT; CDR3: CASSFRPKDTGELFF
J: TRBJ1-1; D: -; V: TRBV5-1; DNA: TGCGCCAGCAGCAAGGACAGTGGGGACACTGAAGCTTTCTTT; CDR3: CASSKDSGDTEAFF
J: TRBJ1-1; D: -; V: TRBV30; DNA: TGTGCCTGGAGTTATCTGGGGAGGGCTTTCTTT; CDR3: CAWSYLGRAFF
J: TRBJ2-1; D: -; V: TRBV10-3; DNA: TGTGCCATCAGTGACCGGGGAGGTGAGCAGTTCTTC; CDR3: CAISDRGGEQFF
J: TRBJ2-3; D: TRBD2; V: TRBV7-6; DNA: TGTGCCAGCAGCTCTAGGACTAGCGGGGGGATTAGCACAGATACGCAGTATTTT; CDR3: CASSSRTSGGISTDTQYF
J: TRBJ1-2; D: -; V: TRBV28; DNA: TGTGCCAGCAGTTTTGGCAGGGCCTATGGCTACACCTTC; CDR3: CASSFGRAYGYTF
J: TRBJ1-1; D: -; V: TRBV28; DNA: TGTGCCAGCAGTCGAACAGCGTTCATGAACACTGAAGCTTTCTTT; CDR3: CASSRTAFMNTEAFF
J: TRBJ2-5; D: -; V: TRBV5-1; DNA: TGCGCCAGCAGCTGGGGGACGGATAAGTACTTC; CDR3: CASSWGTDKYF